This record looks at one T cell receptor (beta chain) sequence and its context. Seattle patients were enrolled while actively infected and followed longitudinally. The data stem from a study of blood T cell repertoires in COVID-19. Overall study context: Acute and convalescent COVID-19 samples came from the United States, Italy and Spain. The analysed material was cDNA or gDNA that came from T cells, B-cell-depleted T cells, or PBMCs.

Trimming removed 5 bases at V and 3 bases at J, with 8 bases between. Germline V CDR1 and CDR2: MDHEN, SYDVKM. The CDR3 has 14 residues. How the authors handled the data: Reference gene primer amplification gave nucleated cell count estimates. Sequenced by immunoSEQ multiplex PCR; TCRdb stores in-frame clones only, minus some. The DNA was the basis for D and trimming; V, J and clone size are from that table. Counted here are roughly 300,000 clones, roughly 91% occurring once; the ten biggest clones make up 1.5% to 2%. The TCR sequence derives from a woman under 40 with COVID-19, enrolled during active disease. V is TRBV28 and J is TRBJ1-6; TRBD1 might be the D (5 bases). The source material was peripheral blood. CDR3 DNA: TGTGCCAGCAGTCCGGGGGACTATAATTCACCCCTCCACTTT. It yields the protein CASSPGDYNSPLHF. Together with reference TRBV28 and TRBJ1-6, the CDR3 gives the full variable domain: DVKVTQSSRYLVKRTGEKVFLECVQDMDHENMFWYRQDPGLGLRLIYFSYDVKMKEKGDIPEGYSVSREKKERFSLILESASTNQTSMYLCASSPGDYNSPLHFGNGTRLTVT.